The present TCR beta chain was sequenced within a study of shared clonotypes between healthy human individuals. Turning to the study itself: The composition of the donors was two women and three men aged 18 to 49. Plates per donor: three CD4 naive, three CD4 memory, two CD8 naive, one CD8 memory.

Investigators spread the genomic DNA of each subset evenly over several immunoSEQ plates. Per the study methods: ImmunoSEQ output lacked quality scores and full-length reads, limiting matched filtering. Here immunoSEQ multiplex PCR was the method, and the copy in TCRdb shows in-frame clones only, minus some. For V, J and clone size, that table is used; D and trimming come from the DNA. The sample has about 2.3 million clones; more than 80% are singletons. Germline V gene sequence: CDR1 SGHRS, CDR2 YFSETQ. The CDR3 has 14 residues. Trimming shortened V by 0 bases and J by 2 bases, and 8 bases separated the two germline ends. As regards this clone: Within the sample, other DNA sequences also encode this same CDR3.

The chain couples TRBV5-1 to TRBJ2-5, with D tentatively TRBD2 (5 bases). This receptor was obtained from a man between 18 and 35 years old in good health. Some clones in this sample may be carry-over from other donors' samples. What was sequenced was naive CD4+ T cells from PBMCs. Noted subset: CD45RA+ positively selected. The CDR3 DNA is TGCGCCAGCAGCTTGGGGAGGACGCAAGAGACCCAGTACTTC. Protein: CASSLGRTQETQYF.